The rows below give T cell receptor beta chains drawn from one sample of a study of cytomegalovirus exposure and HLA in healthy donors. TCRdb's copy holds only in-frame clones and misses some; the assay was immunoSEQ multiplex PCR. This sample has about 150,000 clones, with 70% found just once. Input material: PBMCs. The receptor set was obtained from a woman in her sixties or seventies in good health and CMV-seropositive. Each CDR3 is given with its conserved first and last residue. The D gene is left open where the match is weak. Clone size, where shown, is once, few, many, or a class for clones that have expanded.

>TRBJ2-5|TRBV5-1|-|-
CASSLEPGLQETQYF
TGCGCCAGCAGCTTGGAACCGGGACTTCAGGAGACCCAGTACTTC
>TRBJ1-2|TRBV28|-|-
CASGETRGYTF
TGTGCCAGCGGGGAGACGAGAGGCTACACCTTC
>TRBJ2-2|TRBV5-1|-|TRBD1
CASSPGTGPGELFF
TGCGCCAGCAGCCCGGGGACAGGGCCCGGGGAGCTGTTTTTT
>TRBJ2-7|TRBV5-1|-|TRBD2
CASSRAGLAGVGEQYF
TGCGCCAGCAGCCGGGCAGGACTAGCGGGAGTAGGCGAGCAGTACTTC
>TRBJ2-1|TRBV7-7|-|TRBD2
CASSVSSGSSYNEQFF
TGTGCCAGCAGCGTTTCTAGCGGGAGCTCCTACAATGAGCAGTTCTTC
>TRBJ2-1|TRBV19|few|-
CASSIQGSYNEQFF
TGTGCCAGTAGTATTCAGGGATCCTACAATGAGCAGTTCTTC
>TRBJ2-6|TRBV5-5|few|-
CASSLSLSSGANVLTF
TGTGCCAGCAGCCTCTCCCTAAGCTCTGGGGCCAACGTCCTGACTTTC
>TRBJ1-2|TRBV5-4|-|TRBD1
CASSLAGGYGYTF
TGTGCCAGCAGCTTGGCAGGGGGCTATGGCTACACCTTC
>TRBJ1-4|TRBV5-1|-|-
CASSLEGSANEKLFF
TGCGCCAGCAGCTTGGAAGGGAGCGCGAATGAAAAACTGTTTTTT
>TRBJ1-1|TRBV28|-|-
CASSLSGIEAFF
TGTGCCAGCAGTTTATCAGGGATAGAAGCTTTCTTT
>TRBJ1-2|TRBV6-5|few|TRBD1
CASSSDRRTSDYGYTF
TGTGCCAGCAGTTCGGACAGGCGCACATCCGACTATGGCTACACCTTC
>TRBJ2-3|TRBV4-2|-|TRBD1
CASSFRTGFPDTQYF
TGTGCCAGCAGCTTCCGGACAGGGTTCCCAGATACGCAGTATTTT
>TRBJ1-2|TRBV7-2|-|-
CASSPRQKVVYGYTF
TGTGCCAGCAGCCCAAGACAGAAGGTAGTCTATGGCTACACCTTC
>TRBJ1-2|TRBV27|-|TRBD1
CASSIDRGHGGYTF
TGTGCCAGCAGTATCGACAGGGGGCACGGTGGCTACACCTTC
>TRBJ2-7|TRBV18|-|TRBD2
CASSPLGGYEQYF
TGTGCCAGCTCACCTCTGGGGGGGTACGAGCAGTACTTC
>TRBJ1-1|TRBV5-1|once|-
CASSLVTGEANTEAFF
TGCGCCAGCAGCTTGGTTACCGGGGAGGCAAACACTGAAGCTTTCTTT
>TRBJ2-3|TRBV7-3|-|-
CASSFSGHTDTQYF
TGTGCCAGCAGCTTTTCGGGTCACACAGATACGCAGTATTTT
>TRBJ1-1|TRBV28|once|-
CASSPGVTEAFF
TGTGCCAGCAGCCCAGGGGTCACTGAAGCTTTCTTT
>TRBJ2-5|TRBV2|-|TRBD1
CASSEWDRAQETQYF
TGTGCCAGCAGTGAATGGGACAGGGCTCAAGAGACCCAGTACTTC
>TRBJ2-7|TRBV6-1|once|-
CATWTNSRYEQYF
TGTGCCACCTGGACTAACTCCCGTTACGAGCAGTACTTC
>TRBJ1-1|TRBV11-2|-|TRBD1
CASSLSGDRVNTEAFF
TGTGCCAGCAGCTTATCTGGGGACAGGGTGAACACTGAAGCTTTCTTT
>TRBJ2-7|TRBV5-1|few|TRBD1
CASSLQGTGLYEQYF
TGCGCCAGCAGCTTACAAGGGACAGGGCTGTACGAGCAGTACTTC
>TRBJ2-5|TRBV5-1|once|-
CASSLDRVQETQYF
TGCGCCAGCAGCTTGGACAGGGTCCAAGAGACCCAGTACTTC
>TRBJ2-7|TRBV7-9|-|TRBD1
CASNPGTGGYEQYF
TGTGCCAGCAACCCCGGGACAGGGGGCTACGAGCAGTACTTC
>TRBJ2-1|TRBV12-5|-|TRBD1
CASGPRGTGIYNEQFF
TGTGCTAGTGGTCCGCGAGGGACAGGGATCTACAATGAGCAGTTCTTC
>TRBJ2-3|TRBV15|-|TRBD2
CATSSYGLATSTDTQYF
TGTGCCACCAGCTCTTACGGACTAGCGACTAGCACAGATACGCAGTATTTT
>TRBJ1-5|TRBV6-1|few|-
CASSEGATRGVTTQHF
TGTGCCAGCAGTGAAGGGGCCACCAGGGGAGTGACGACCCAGCATTTT
>TRBJ1-1|TRBV30|-|-
CAWSRQNTEAFF
TGTGCCTGGAGTCGACAGAACACTGAAGCTTTCTTT
>TRBJ2-5|TRBV5-1|-|-
CASSLGGQETQYF
TGCGCCAGCAGCTTGGGAGGGCAAGAGACCCAGTACTTC
>TRBJ2-2|TRBV5-1|-|-
CASSGVGSLVTGELFF
TGCGCCAGCAGCGGGGTGGGGAGTCTAGTCACCGGGGAGCTGTTTTTT
>TRBJ2-2|TRBV5-1|-|TRBD2
CASSGLAGVSTGELFF
TGCGCCAGCAGCGGACTAGCGGGAGTTTCGACCGGGGAGCTGTTTTTT
>TRBJ1-2|TRBV18|-|-
CASSPDKSVGYTF
TGTGCCAGCTCACCGGACAAGTCCGTTGGCTACACCTTC
>TRBJ1-5|TRBV13|-|-
CASSLEGRQPQHF
TGTGCCAGCAGCTTAGAGGGGCGGCAGCCCCAGCATTTT
>TRBJ1-1|TRBV29-1|-|TRBD1
CSVEGGTANTEAFF
TGCAGCGTTGAAGGAGGGACAGCAAACACTGAAGCTTTCTTT
>TRBJ1-5|TRBV7-6|-|TRBD1
CASSTWDSRPQHF
TGTGCCAGCAGCACATGGGACAGCCGGCCCCAGCATTTT
>TRBJ2-7|TRBV5-1|few|TRBD1
CASSLGQGMDEQYF
TGCGCCAGCAGCTTGGGACAGGGAATGGACGAGCAGTACTTC
>TRBJ2-1|TRBV11-2|-|TRBD2
CASSARTSGSREQFF
TGTGCCAGCAGCGCCCGGACTAGCGGGAGTCGGGAGCAGTTCTTC
>TRBJ2-1|TRBV6-5|few|TRBD1
CASSYSSTGKSNEQFF
TGTGCCAGCAGTTATAGCTCGACAGGGAAATCGAATGAGCAGTTCTTC
>TRBJ2-6|TRBV5-6|few|TRBD1
CASSLMDRGPSGANVLTF
TGTGCCAGCAGCTTGATGGACAGGGGGCCTTCTGGGGCCAACGTCCTGACTTTC
>TRBJ2-7|TRBV10-3|-|TRBD2
CAISEVEAGAYEQYF
TGTGCCATCAGTGAGGTGGAGGCGGGAGCCTACGAGCAGTACTTC
>TRBJ1-2|TRBV5-6|-|TRBD1
CASSLVSTGRYGYTF
TGTGCCAGCAGCTTGGTTTCGACAGGGCGATATGGCTACACCTTC
>TRBJ2-7|TRBV5-1|-|TRBD1
CASSRDRDEQYF
TGCGCCAGCAGCCGGGACAGGGACGAGCAGTACTTC
>TRBJ1-4|TRBV5-1|-|TRBD1
CASTANRDRGNEKLFF
TGCGCCAGCACCGCCAACCGGGACAGGGGGAATGAAAAACTGTTTTTT
>TRBJ1-4|TRBV7-9|-|-
CASSLEVAGEKLFF
TGTGCCAGCAGCTTAGAGGTGGCCGGGGAAAAACTGTTTTTT
>TRBJ2-3|TRBV9|few|-
CASSAQGFADTQYF
TGTGCCAGCAGCGCACAGGGCTTCGCAGATACGCAGTATTTT
>TRBJ2-7|TRBV6-1|-|TRBD1
CASREPGQGYEQYF
TGTGCCAGCAGGGAGCCCGGACAGGGGTACGAGCAGTACTTC
>TRBJ1-1|TRBV18|-|-
CASSSTASYTEAFF
TGTGCCAGCTCTTCGACTGCGTCCTACACTGAAGCTTTCTTT
>TRBJ2-2|TRBV4-1|-|-
CASSQGRQPNTGELFF
TGCGCCAGCAGCCAAGGGAGACAGCCGAACACCGGGGAGCTGTTTTTT
>TRBJ1-3|TRBV6-1|-|TRBD1
CASSGQGARGNTIYF
TGTGCCAGCAGTGGGCAGGGGGCCAGAGGAAACACCATATATTTT
>TRBJ1-5|TRBV5-1|-|-
CASSLSGGNQPQHF
TGCGCCAGCAGCTTGTCGGGGGGCAATCAGCCCCAGCATTTT
>TRBJ1-2|TRBV5-1|few|TRBD1
CASSFTPGTGSNGYTF
TGCGCCAGCAGCTTCACACCCGGGACAGGGTCGAACGGCTACACCTTC
>TRBJ1-2|TRBV7-3|-|TRBD1
CASSPTTGGNGYTF
TGTGCCAGCAGCCCGACGACAGGGGGCAATGGCTACACCTTC
>TRBJ2-5|TRBV6-8|-|TRBD2
CASIQGGLEWFQETQYF
TGTGCCAGCATCCAAGGGGGACTAGAGTGGTTCCAAGAGACCCAGTACTTC
>TRBJ2-7|TRBV27|-|TRBD1
CASSSRQGSYEQYF
TGTGCCAGCAGTTCCAGACAGGGTTCCTACGAGCAGTACTTC
>TRBJ2-1|TRBV11-3|-|-
CASSLSGVLNEQFF
TGTGCCAGCAGCTTATCCGGGGTCCTCAATGAGCAGTTCTTC
>TRBJ2-7|TRBV5-1|-|TRBD1
CASSPAGTGGDEQYF
TGCGCCAGCAGCCCGGCCGGGACAGGGGGCGACGAGCAGTACTTC
>TRBJ2-4|TRBV5-1|-|TRBD2
CASSDLAGGLTLAKNIQYF
TGCGCCAGCAGCGACTTAGCGGGAGGCCTTACGTTAGCCAAAAACATTCAGTACTTC
>TRBJ1-1|TRBV7-8|-|TRBD1
CASSPGTVNTEAFF
TGTGCCAGCAGCCCCGGGACAGTTAACACTGAAGCTTTCTTT
>TRBJ1-1|TRBV2|-|TRBD1
CASSKSGTGGLSAFF
TGTGCCAGCAGTAAATCCGGGACAGGGGGATTGTCGGCTTTCTTT